This TCR beta chain comes out of a study of blood T cells in healthy people across ages. This clonotype was seen ten or more times. Its antigen is currently unknown. For the second PCR, which ran for 7 to 11 cycles, a sample-barcoded 5' primer and a J-beta primer mix were used. From the 5' RACE reads, TCRdb called clonotypes with MiXCR, one entry per CDR3 protein. The sample yields about 930,000 distinct CDR3 sequences, about 28% seen once. The study's findings and limits: Strong correlation existed between TCR beta diversity and naive T cell percentage.

CDR1 is LGHDT and CDR2 is YNNKEL in the germline V gene (reference sequence). The CDR3 is 12 amino acids. The ends were cut back, 4 bases at V and 6 bases at J, with 10 bases in the middle. The same sample was also studied in work on T cells of mothers and their children.

V gene TRBV3-1 combines with J gene TRBJ2-7; D gene unclear. The origin of this receptor is a woman in her forties in good health. The source material was blood. CDR3 loop: CASSPIGAEQYF. In DNA form, the CDR3 reads TGTGCCAGCAGCCCCATCGGAGCCGAGCAGTACTTC.